What follows are 12 T cell receptor beta chains derived from one specimen sequenced in a study of T-cell reconstitution after alpha-beta-depleted transplantation in children. For TCRbeta, the library was prepared with unique molecular identifiers. TCRdb recomputed calls from the PCR reads with MiXCR, one row per CDR3 protein. This sample has approximately 350,000 distinct CDR3 sequences; roughly 15% occur once, and the top ten carry roughly 41%. This sample comprised PBMCs, mostly from graft donor cells, obtained 360 days after TCRalphabeta/CD19-depleted stem cell transplant. Receptors were obtained from a male patient between 2 and 10 years old who had a stem cell transplant for acute lymphoblastic leukemia, so the T cells may come from the graft donor.

This clonotype was seen ten or more times. CDR3 in amino acids: CASSHTTGVELFF. CDR3 bases: TGCGCCAGCAGCCACACCACAGGCGTTGAACTGTTTTTT. This chain joins TRBV5-1 and TRBJ1-4; TRBD1 is a possible D gene (5 bases). This CDR3 has 13 residues. Germline CDR1 SGHRS, CDR2 YFSETQ. With 4 bases removed from V and 12 bases from J, the gap between germline ends came to 16 bases.

This clonotype was found many times. The genes are TRBV28 and TRBJ2-1; 8 positions match TRBD1. Germline V CDR1 and CDR2: MDHEN, SYDVKM. This CDR3 region has 16 residues. V was clipped by 3 bases and J by 3 bases; unmatched bases: 7. The CDR3 loop reads CASSFLDRENYNEQFF. CDR3 sequence (DNA): TGTGCCAGCAGTTTCTTGGACAGGGAGAACTACAATGAGCAGTTCTTC.

The V gene is TRBV5-1, the J gene TRBJ2-7; 11 positions match TRBD2. The V and J ends lost 4 bases and 6 bases, in that order; junction bases with no gene match: 9. The CDR3 totals 15 residues. Germline V gene lookup returns CDR1 SGHRS and CDR2 YFSETQ. CDR3 sequence reads: CASSPFTSGRSEQYF. The DNA of the CDR3 is TGCGCCAGCAGCCCGTTCACTAGCGGGAGATCCGAGCAGTACTTC.

This clonotype was counted between two and nine times. The chain uses TRBV5-1 and TRBJ2-5, with D unresolved. V lost 1 base and J lost 1, with 11 bases in between. CDR1 is SGHRS, CDR2 YFSETQ, per germline. The CDR3 contains 15 residues. CDR3 protein: CASSLNGASQETQYF. Written as DNA, the CDR3 is TGCGCCAGCAGCTTGAACGGCGCCTCCCAAGAGACCCAGTACTTC.

V and J are TRBV6-2 or TRBV6-3 and TRBJ2-7, with D unresolved. The germline V and J ends were trimmed by 2 bases and 3 bases, with 5 bases remaining between them. The germline CDR1 and CDR2 sequences are MNHEY and SVGEGT. There are 12 residues in the CDR3. CDR3 protein: CASSYLYYEQYF. The DNA of the CDR3 is TGTGCCAGCAGTTACCTTTACTACGAGCAGTACTTC.

This clonotype was seen ten or more times. This chain links TRBV7-9 with TRBJ1-1; D call uncertain. Germline V gene sequence: CDR1 SEHNR, CDR2 FQNEAQ (reference sequence). The V end was cut by 7 bases, the J end by 0 bases, with 12 bases between. The CDR3 runs 14 residues. CDR3 DNA sequence: TGTGCCAGCACCACACAGAACATGAACACTGAAGCTTTCTTT. This gives the protein CASTTQNMNTEAFF.

The rearrangement links TRBV2 to TRBJ2-4, with TRBD2 as a possible D gene (6 bases). Trimming took off 4 bases at V and 3 bases at J, with 16 bases between the two ends. Germline-derived CDR1 and CDR2 are SNHLY and FYNNEI. The CDR3 has 16 residues. The CDR3 nucleotides read TGTGCCAGCAGTGGTGCCGGGAGCTGGGGCAAAAACATTCAGTACTTC. It codes for CASSGAGSWGKNIQYF.

Ten or more counts support this clonotype. The chain combines TRBV6-6 with TRBJ2-3; D is unresolved. V was clipped by 4 bases and J by 3 bases, with 5 bases between them. CDR3 length equals 12 residues. Germline CDR1 and CDR2: MNHNY and SVGAGI (reference sequence). The CDR3 sequence: CASSSTTDTQYF. CDR3 nucleotides: TGTGCCAGCAGTTCCACAACAGATACGCAGTATTTT.

This clonotype was observed a few times. This chain joins TRBV27 and TRBJ2-3; 8 bases are shared with TRBD2. Germline CDR1 MNHEY, CDR2 SMNVEV (reference sequence). This CDR3 is built from 16 residues. With V trimmed by 3 bases and J by 0 bases, 5 bases remained unmatched. The CDR3 sequence is CASSFLSGTSTDTQYF. CDR3 sequence (DNA): TGTGCCAGCAGTTTCCTTAGCGGGACTAGCACAGATACGCAGTATTTT.

V usage is TRBV29-1 and J usage is TRBJ2-3; 12 bases line up with TRBD2. The CDR3 loop spans 17 amino acids. From germline, CDR1 is SQVTM and CDR2 ANQGSEA. With 1 base clipped from V and 0 bases from J, the junction kept 5 bases outside the gene matches. The CDR3 DNA reads as TGCAGCGTTGAAGGGACTAGCGGGGATTCTAGCACAGATACGCAGTATTTT. This translates into CSVEGTSGDSSTDTQYF.

This clonotype has more than one count but fewer than ten. The chain couples TRBV27 to TRBJ2-7; D is unclear. The ends were cut back, 5 bases at V and 4 bases at J, with 12 bases in the middle. CDR1 and CDR2 from the germline V gene are MNHEY and SMNVEV (reference sequence). CDR3 length: 13 amino acids. The DNA for the CDR3 is TGTGCCAGCAGTCCACCGACACCTTACGAGCAGTACTTC. Protein sequence: CASSPPTPYEQYF.

This clonotype was recorded only once. The chain carries TRBV4-3 and TRBJ2-2; D is perhaps TRBD2 (6 bases). The germline V gene has CDR1 LGHNA and CDR2 YSLEER. This CDR3 region has 16 residues. V shed 1 base and J shed 2 bases, with 11 bases lying between them. CDR3 region: CASSQVTGTNTGELFF. CDR3 nucleotide sequence: TGCGCCAGCAGCCAAGTAACCGGGACTAACACCGGGGAGCTGTTTTTT.